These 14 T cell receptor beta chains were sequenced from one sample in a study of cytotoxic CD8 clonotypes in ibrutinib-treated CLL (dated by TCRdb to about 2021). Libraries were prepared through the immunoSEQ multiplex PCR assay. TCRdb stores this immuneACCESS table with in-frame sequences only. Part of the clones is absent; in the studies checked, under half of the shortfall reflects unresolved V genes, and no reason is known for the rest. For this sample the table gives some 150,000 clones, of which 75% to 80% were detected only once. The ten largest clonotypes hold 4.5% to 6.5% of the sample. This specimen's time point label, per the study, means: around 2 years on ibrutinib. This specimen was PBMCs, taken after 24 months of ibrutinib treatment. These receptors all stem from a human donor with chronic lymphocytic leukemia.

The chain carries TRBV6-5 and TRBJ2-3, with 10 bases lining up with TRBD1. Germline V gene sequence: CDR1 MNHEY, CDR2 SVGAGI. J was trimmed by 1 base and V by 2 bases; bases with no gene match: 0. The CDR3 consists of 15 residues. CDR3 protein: CASSYGTGGTDTQYF. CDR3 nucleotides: TGTGCCAGCAGTTACGGGACAGGGGGCACAGATACGCAGTATTTT.

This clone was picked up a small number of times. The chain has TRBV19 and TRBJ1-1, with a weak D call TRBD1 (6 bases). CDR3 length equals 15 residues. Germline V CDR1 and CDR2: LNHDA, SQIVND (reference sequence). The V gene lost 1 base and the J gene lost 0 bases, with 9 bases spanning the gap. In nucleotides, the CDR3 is TGTGCCAGTAGTATAGTGGGGGCCATGAACACTGAAGCTTTCTTT. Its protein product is CASSIVGAMNTEAFF.

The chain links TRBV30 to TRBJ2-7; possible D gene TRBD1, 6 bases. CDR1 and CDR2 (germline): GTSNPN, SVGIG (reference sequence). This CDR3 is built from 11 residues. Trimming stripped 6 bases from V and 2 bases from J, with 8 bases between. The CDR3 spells CACGTTYEQYF. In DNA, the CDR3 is TGTGCCTGCGGGACAACCTACGAGCAGTACTTC. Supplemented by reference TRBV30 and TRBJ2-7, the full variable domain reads SQTIHQWPATLVQPVGSPLSLECTVEGTSNPNLYWYRQAAGRGLQLLFYSVGIGQISSEVPQNLSASRPQDRQFILSSKKLLLSDSGFYLCACGTTYEQYFGPGTRLTVT.

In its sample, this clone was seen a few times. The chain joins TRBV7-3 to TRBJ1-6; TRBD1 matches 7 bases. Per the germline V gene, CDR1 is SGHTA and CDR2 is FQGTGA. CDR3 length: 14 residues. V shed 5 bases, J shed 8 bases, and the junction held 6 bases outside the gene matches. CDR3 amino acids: CASSRRDRYSPLHF. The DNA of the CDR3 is TGTGCCAGCAGCCGCCGGGACAGATATTCACCCCTCCACTTT. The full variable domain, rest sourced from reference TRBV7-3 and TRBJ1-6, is GAGVSQTPSNKVTEKGKYVELRCDPISGHTALYWYRQSLGQGPEFLIYFQGTGAADDSGLPNDRFFAVRPEGSVSTLKIQRTERGDSAVYLCASSRRDRYSPLHFGNGTRLTVT.

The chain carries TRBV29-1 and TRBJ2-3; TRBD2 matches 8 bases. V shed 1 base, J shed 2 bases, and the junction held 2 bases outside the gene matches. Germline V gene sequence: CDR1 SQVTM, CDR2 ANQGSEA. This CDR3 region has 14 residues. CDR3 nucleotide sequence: TGCAGCGTTGAAGTGCGGGGGGCCACAGATACGCAGTATTTT. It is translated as CSVEVRGATDTQYF.

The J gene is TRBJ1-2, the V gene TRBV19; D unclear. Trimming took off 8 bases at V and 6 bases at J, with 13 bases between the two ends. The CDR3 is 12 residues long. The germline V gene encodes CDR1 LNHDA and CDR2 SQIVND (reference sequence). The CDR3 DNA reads TGTGCCAGTGGAGGGAGGCCAAATGGCTACACCTTC. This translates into CASGGRPNGYTF.

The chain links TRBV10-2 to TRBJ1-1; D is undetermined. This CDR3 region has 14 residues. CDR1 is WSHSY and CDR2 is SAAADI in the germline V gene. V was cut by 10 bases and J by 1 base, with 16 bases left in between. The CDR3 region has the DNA TGCGCCACCCAAAGGGCCAGCCAGAACACTGAAGCTTTCTTT. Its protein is CATQRASQNTEAFF.

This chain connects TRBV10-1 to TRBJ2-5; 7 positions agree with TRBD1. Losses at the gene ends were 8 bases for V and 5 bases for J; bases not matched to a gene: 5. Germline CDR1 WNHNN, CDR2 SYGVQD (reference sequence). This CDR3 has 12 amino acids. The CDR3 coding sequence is TGCGCCAGCCCCAGGGGGAAGGAGACCCAGTACTTC. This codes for CASPRGKETQYF.

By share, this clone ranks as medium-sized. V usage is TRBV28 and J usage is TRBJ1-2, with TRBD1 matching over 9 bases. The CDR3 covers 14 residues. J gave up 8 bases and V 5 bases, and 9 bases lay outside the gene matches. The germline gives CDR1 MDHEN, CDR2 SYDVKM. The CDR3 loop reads CASSATGGWWGYTF. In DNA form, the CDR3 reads TGTGCCAGCAGTGCGACAGGGGGGTGGTGGGGCTACACCTTC.

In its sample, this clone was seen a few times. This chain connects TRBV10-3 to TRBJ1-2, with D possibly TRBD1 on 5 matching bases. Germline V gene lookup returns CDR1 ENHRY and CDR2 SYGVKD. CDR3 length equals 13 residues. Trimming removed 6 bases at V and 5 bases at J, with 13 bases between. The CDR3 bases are TGTGCCATCAGCCGGGACGGGGGGTATGGCTACACCTTC. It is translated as CAISRDGGYGYTF.

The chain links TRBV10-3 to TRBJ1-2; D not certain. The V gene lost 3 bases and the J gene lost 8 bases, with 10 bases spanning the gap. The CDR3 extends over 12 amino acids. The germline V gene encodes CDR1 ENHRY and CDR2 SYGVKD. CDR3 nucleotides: TGTGCCATCAGTGACGACCGGGCGGGCTACACCTTC. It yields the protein CAISDDRAGYTF.

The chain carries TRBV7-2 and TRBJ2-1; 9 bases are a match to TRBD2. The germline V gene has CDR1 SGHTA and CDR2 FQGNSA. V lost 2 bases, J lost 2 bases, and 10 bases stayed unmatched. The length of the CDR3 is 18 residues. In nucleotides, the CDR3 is TGTGCCAGCAGCTTATCCCTCCTAGCGGGATGGGCCTACAATGAGCAGTTCTTC. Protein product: CASSLSLLAGWAYNEQFF.

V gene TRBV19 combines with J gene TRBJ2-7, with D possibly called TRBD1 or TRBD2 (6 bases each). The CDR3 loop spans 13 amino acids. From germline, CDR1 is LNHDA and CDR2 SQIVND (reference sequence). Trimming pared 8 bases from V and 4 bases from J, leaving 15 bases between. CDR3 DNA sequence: TGTGCCAGTTCGTGGAGGGGGGCTTACGAGCAGTACTTC. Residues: CASSWRGAYEQYF.

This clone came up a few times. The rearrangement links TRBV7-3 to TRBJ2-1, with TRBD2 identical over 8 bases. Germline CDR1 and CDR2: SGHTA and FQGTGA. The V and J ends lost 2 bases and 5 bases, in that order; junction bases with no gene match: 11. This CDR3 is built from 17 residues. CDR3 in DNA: TGTGCCAGCAGCTTAGGGAGCGGGAGTCTTATTAACAATGAGCAGTTCTTC. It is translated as CASSLGSGSLINNEQFF. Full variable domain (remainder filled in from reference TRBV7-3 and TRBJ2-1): GAGVSQTPSNKVTEKGKYVELRCDPISGHTALYWYRQSLGQGPEFLIYFQGTGAADDSGLPNDRFFAVRPEGSVSTLKIQRTERGDSAVYLCASSLGSGSLINNEQFFGPGTRLTVL.